The present TCR beta chain was sequenced within a study of cytomegalovirus exposure and HLA in healthy donors. Study findings and constraints: One later analysis, an examination of the 100 to 150 validation repertoires, found that first-cohort TCR clusters tended to co-occur in them. Researchers catalogued approximately 170 TCR beta chains as cytomegalovirus-associated.

The count of this clone is one. The target antigen is unknown. Separate from the roughly 720-subject first cohort, the 120-subject validation cohort was the one that the donors belonged to. Profiled with immunoSEQ multiplex PCR; TCRdb holds only in-frame clones, not every one. The repertoire holds 90,000 to 140,000 clones, with around 87% as singletons. Germline CDR1 and CDR2: LGHNA and YNFKEQ. The CDR3 length is 15 residues. J lost 4 bases, V lost 1 base, and 7 bases had no gene match. The gene calls are TRBV4-2 and TRBJ2-7; the match to TRBD1 covers 7 bases. The sample comprised PBMCs. The sequence was collected from a woman aged 18-30 years in good health and CMV-seropositive. The CDR3 sequence: CASSQVGQGEYEQYF. For the CDR3, the DNA is TGTGCCAGCAGCCAAGTGGGGCAGGGGGAATACGAGCAGTACTTC.